The 2 T cell receptor beta chains in this list originate from one sample, sequenced in a study of blood T cells in healthy people across ages. A second PCR of roughly 7 to 11 cycles used a sample-barcoded 5' primer and a J-beta primer mix. One entry per CDR3 protein, called by TCRdb with MiXCR from the 5' RACE reads. The sample consists of about 840,000 distinct CDR3 sequences, 25% to 35% of them appearing once. A further study also used this sample, focusing on T cells of mothers and their children.

The specimen sequenced was blood. These receptors all come from a woman aged 40 to 50 in good health.

Regarding this clonotype: Relative to the germline gene, one junction end is altered; a read error may explain this. V and J are TRBV5-1 and TRBJ2-3, with TRBD2 matching over 13 bases. CDR1 is SGHRS, CDR2 YFSETQ, per germline. The CDR3 length is 19 residues. The CDR3 loop reads CTSKGPRLAGGGVLDTQYF. CDR3 sequence (DNA): TGCACCAGCAAGGGTCCTAGACTAGCGGGGGGCGGAGTGTTGGATACGCAGTATTTT.

Comment on this clonotype: With a much larger clone just one base away, this may be a read error. The V call is TRBV2, the J call TRBJ2-7; a possible D gene is TRBD1 (5 bases). CDR1 is SNHLY, CDR2 FYNNEI, per germline. V gave up 4 bases and J gave up 1 base, with 11 bases separating them. The CDR3 contains 14 residues. The CDR3 loop reads CASSGGAGSYEQYF. In DNA form, the CDR3 reads TGTGCCAGCAGTGGTGGGGCAGGGTCCTACGAGCAGTACTTC.